This TCR beta chain was sequenced during a study of blood T cell repertoires in COVID-19. Overall study context: Collection of acute and convalescent COVID-19 samples took place in the United States, Italy and Spain. PBMCs, B-cell-depleted T cells, or T cells were the source of the cDNA or gDNA that made up the material.

Residents of 24 US areas, aged about 18 to 89 years, made up the participants. The ends were cut back, 9 bases at V and 3 bases at J, with 20 bases in the middle. This CDR3 has 15 amino acids. The germline CDR1 and CDR2 sequences are LNHNV and YYDKDF (reference sequence). How the authors handled the data: Using reference gene primer amplification, nucleated cell counts were estimated. TCRdb's table, derived via immunoSEQ multiplex PCR, lists solely in-frame clones and lacks some. V and J calls plus clone size are reproduced from that table; the DNA served to infer D and trimming. The table lists 180,000 or so clones, around four fifths of them singletons, with 3.6% in the top ten.

Sequencing used PBMCs or T cells enriched from blood (not recorded which). The genes are TRBV15 and TRBJ1-2; tentative D call: TRBD1 (6 bases). The TCR originated in a woman aged 50 to 65 in a cohort exposed to, infected with or recovered from COVID-19 (not recorded which). CDR3 DNA: TGTGCCACATGGAACGGCAGGGGTGAGGACTATGGCTACACCTTC. Translating gives CATWNGRGEDYGYTF.